These 23 T cell receptor beta chains were sequenced from one sample in a study of technical replicates of blood from several donors. The data were produced by immunoSEQ multiplex PCR, yet TCRdb's version contains in-frame clones alone and is incomplete. The table lists 80,000 to 95,000 clones, about 96% of them singletons, with under 0.4% in the top ten. Source material: T cells isolated from PBMCs. These receptors all come from a human donor in good health.

CDR3 DNA sequence: TGTGCCAGTAAAAGGCGGACAGGGATTTACGAGCAGTACTTC. Translating it yields CASKRRTGIYEQYF. V is TRBV19 and J is TRBJ2-7; TRBD1 matches 8 bases. Germline loops: CDR1 LNHDA, CDR2 SQIVND (reference sequence). The CDR3 consists of 14 residues. The V gene end was trimmed by 7 bases and the J gene end by 4 bases; junction bases not matched to a gene: 9.

The chain is built from TRBV30 and TRBJ1-3; the match to TRBD1 covers 10 bases. The germline CDR1 and CDR2 sequences are GTSNPN and SVGIG (reference sequence). The CDR3 has 17 amino acids. The ends lost 4 bases at V and 7 bases at J; junction bases unmatched: 16. CDR3 residues: CAWNWGPGTGAGNTIYF. The DNA of the CDR3 is TGTGCCTGGAACTGGGGACCCGGGACAGGGGCCGGTAACACCATATATTTT.

V gene TRBV28 combines with J gene TRBJ2-7, with 7 bases aligning to TRBD2. CDR3 length: 13 residues. V was clipped by 11 bases and J by 4 bases; unmatched bases: 11. Germline V CDR1 and CDR2: MDHEN, SYDVKM. This CDR3 reads CAAAHRGVYEQYF. The CDR3 nucleotides read TGTGCCGCCGCGCACCGGGGGGTATACGAGCAGTACTTC. The whole variable domain, remainder taken from reference TRBV28 and TRBJ2-7, is DVKVTQSSRYLVKRTGEKVFLECVQDMDHENMFWYRQDPGLGLRLIYFSYDVKMKEKGDIPEGYSVSREKKERFSLILESASTNQTSMYLCAAAHRGVYEQYFGPGTRLTVT.

The rearrangement joins TRBV29-1 to TRBJ2-1; 9 bases agree with TRBD2. This CDR3 is built from 12 residues. In germline, CDR1 is SQVTM, CDR2 ANQGSEA. V gave up 3 bases and J gave up 7 bases; unmatched junction bases: 1. The CDR3 spells CSVEGLANEQFF. The CDR3 DNA reads as TGCAGCGTTGAGGGACTAGCTAATGAGCAGTTCTTC.

The CDR3 sequence is CASSSGQGATQYF. The CDR3 DNA sequence: TGTGCCAGCAGCTCAGGACAGGGCGCGACCCAGTACTTC. The V and J genes are TRBV7-3 and TRBJ2-5; 8 bases fit TRBD1. Germline assignment: CDR1 SGHTA and CDR2 FQGTGA. Trimming removed 4 bases from V and 7 bases from J; junction bases left unmatched: 5. The CDR3 extends over 13 amino acids.

The chain is built from TRBV11-3 and TRBJ2-1; TRBD1 agrees at 8 bases. V gave up 5 bases and J gave up 2 bases; unmatched junction bases: 2. The germline V gene encodes CDR1 SGHNT and CDR2 YENEEA. The CDR3 runs to 14 residues. The CDR3 DNA reads as TGTGCCAGCAGCCAACAGGGGGCCTACAATGAGCAGTTCTTC. Translating gives CASSQQGAYNEQFF. Looking up the rest from reference TRBV11-3 and TRBJ2-1 gives the full variable domain: EAGVVQSPRYKIIEKKQPVAFWCNPISGHNTLYWYLQNLGQGPELLIRYENEEAVDDSQLPKDRFSAERLKGVDSTLKIQPAELGDSAVYLCASSQQGAYNEQFFGPGTRLTVL.

The V gene is TRBV11-3, the J gene TRBJ2-7, with 8 nucleotides matching TRBD1. The V and J ends lost 4 bases and 3 bases, in that order; junction bases with no gene match: 8. This CDR3 is built from 15 residues. Germline lookup yields CDR1 SGHNT and CDR2 YENEEA. The CDR3 is CASSYGQGGSYEQYF. CDR3 nucleotide sequence: TGTGCCAGCAGCTACGGACAGGGTGGGAGCTACGAGCAGTACTTC.

This clone was seen only once. The chain couples TRBV5-4 to TRBJ2-7, with 7 nucleotides matching TRBD2. The CDR3 spans 15 residues. Germline V lookup: CDR1 SGHNT, CDR2 YYREEE (reference sequence). Germline trimming cut 3 bases from V and 4 bases from J; bases unmatched to any gene: 10. The CDR3 reads CASSWGTGGSYEQYF. The CDR3, as DNA: TGTGCCAGCAGCTGGGGAACGGGAGGTTCGTACGAGCAGTACTTC.

This chain uses TRBV29-1 with TRBJ2-5; 12 positions match TRBD1. From germline, CDR1 is SQVTM and CDR2 ANQGSEA. The J segment lost 5 bases and the V segment lost 6 bases, leaving 7 bases of the junction unmatched. The CDR3 is 14 residues long. As DNA, the CDR3 is TGCAGCGTCCGTTGGGACAGGGGGCTGGAGACCCAGTACTTC. Translation: CSVRWDRGLETQYF. Complete variable domain (other parts from reference TRBV29-1 and TRBJ2-5): SAVISQKPSRDICQRGTSLTIQCQVDSQVTMMFWYRQQPGQSLTLIATANQGSEATYESGFVIDKFPISRPNLTFSTLTVSNMSPEDSSIYLCSVRWDRGLETQYFGPGTRLLVL.

The chain couples TRBV25-1 to TRBJ1-4, with 9 bases identical to TRBD1. The CDR3 covers 14 residues. Per germline, CDR1 MGHDK and CDR2 SYGVNS. With 4 bases clipped from V and 6 bases from J, the junction kept 3 bases outside the gene matches. The CDR3 sequence: CASSGDRVDEKLFF. The CDR3 DNA sequence: TGTGCCAGCAGTGGGGACAGGGTAGATGAAAAACTGTTTTTT.

This chain uses TRBV29-1 with TRBJ2-7; the match to TRBD2 covers 8 bases. This CDR3 comprises 20 residues. In germline, CDR1 is SQVTM, CDR2 ANQGSEA. With V trimmed by 4 bases and J by 0 bases, 23 bases remained unmatched. CDR3 bases: TGCAGCGTTGGATTCCCAGCGGGAGTATGGCTCTTCCATAGCTCCTACGAGCAGTACTTC. This codes for CSVGFPAGVWLFHSSYEQYF.

This chain's CDR3 is CASSRGTLNTEAFF. CDR3 nucleotides: TGCGCCAGCAGCCGAGGGACATTGAACACTGAAGCTTTCTTT. The rearrangement joins TRBV5-1 to TRBJ1-1, with D possibly being TRBD1 (6 bases). Trimming removed 4 bases at V and 0 bases at J, with 10 bases between. This CDR3 is built from 14 residues. CDR1 SGHRS and CDR2 YFSETQ come from the germline V gene.

The J gene is TRBJ1-6, the V gene TRBV27; D possibly corresponds to TRBD1 (6 bases). The CDR3 extends over 17 amino acids. The V end lost 5 bases, the J end lost 10 bases, and 24 bases lay between the germline ends. Looked up from germline, CDR1 is MNHEY and CDR2 is SMNVEV (reference sequence). The CDR3 DNA reads TGTGCCAGCAGTCCTCTCTTTAGGGGGGGCTTAAGATCACCCCTCCACTTT. Residues: CASSPLFRGGLRSPLHF.

The chain recombines TRBV27 with TRBJ2-6, with TRBD1 as a possible D gene (5 bases). The CDR3 loop spans 17 amino acids. Trimming took 2 bases from V and 0 from J, leaving 11 bases between them. Per germline, CDR1 MNHEY and CDR2 SMNVEV (reference sequence). As DNA, the CDR3 is TGTGCCAGCAGTTTACAGGGAAGTACCTCTGGGGCCAACGTCCTGACTTTC. As protein: CASSLQGSTSGANVLTF.

The chain is built from TRBV19 and TRBJ2-1; 10 nucleotides agree with TRBD2. CDR1 and CDR2 from the germline V gene are LNHDA and SQIVND (reference sequence). V lost 3 bases to trimming and J lost 7 bases; unmatched junction nucleotides: 12. The CDR3 sequence is 17 residues long. In DNA, the CDR3 is TGTGCCAGTAGTATTACAGCGGGAGGGCCCTGGGGTAATGAGCAGTTCTTC. It specifies CASSITAGGPWGNEQFF.

The chain is built from TRBV7-9 and TRBJ2-5, with unresolved D. Trimming left V 6 bases short and J 3 bases short, with 5 bases between. The CDR3 consists of 11 residues. The germline CDR1 and CDR2 sequences are SEHNR and FQNEAQ (reference sequence). CDR3 nucleotide sequence: TGTGCCAGCAGTTCTAAAGAGACCCAGTACTTC. It specifies CASSSKETQYF.

This clone was recorded only once. The chain carries TRBV5-1 and TRBJ1-1; a possible D gene is TRBD1 (6 bases). Germline-derived CDR1 and CDR2 are SGHRS and YFSETQ. The CDR3 length is 13 residues. Trimming cost V 3 bases and J 3 bases, with 9 bases left between them. This CDR3 reads CASSSTGYTEAFF. Here the CDR3 DNA reads TGCGCCAGCAGCTCCACAGGGTACACTGAAGCTTTCTTT.

V gene TRBV7-9 combines with J gene TRBJ2-7; D gene uncertain. CDR3 length equals 13 residues. V was clipped by 1 base and J by 0 bases, with 4 bases between them. Germline V gives CDR1 SEHNR, CDR2 FQNEAQ (reference sequence). The CDR3 here is CASSLGLSYEQYF. DNA of the CDR3: TGTGCCAGCAGCTTAGGACTCTCCTACGAGCAGTACTTC.

The chain is built from TRBV7-6 and TRBJ2-1; 9 bases fit TRBD2. V dropped 5 bases and J dropped 6; count of bases not matched to a gene: 11. CDR3 length equals 16 residues. The germline CDR1 and CDR2 sequences are SGHVS and FNYEAQ. CDR3 sequence (DNA): TGTGCCAGCAGCCCCGGCCCTAGCGGGGAGGGCAATGAGCAGTTCTTC. Its protein is CASSPGPSGEGNEQFF. The whole variable domain, remainder taken from reference TRBV7-6 and TRBJ2-1, is GAGVSQSPRYKVTKRGQDVALRCDPISGHVSLYWYRQALGQGPEFLTYFNYEAQQDKSGLPNDRFSAERPEGSISTLTIQRTEQRDSAMYRCASSPGPSGEGNEQFFGPGTRLTVL.

This sequence joins TRBV2 and TRBJ2-5; no reliable D call. Germline V gene data show CDR1 as SNHLY and CDR2 as FYNNEI. This CDR3 comprises 13 residues. V lost 9 bases, J lost 2 bases, and 13 bases lay in between. CDR3 protein: CARQFENQETQYF. Written as DNA, the CDR3 is TGTGCCAGACAGTTTGAGAATCAAGAGACCCAGTACTTC.

This clone occurred a few times. This rearrangement joins TRBV15 to TRBJ2-7; 10 positions match TRBD1. There are 16 residues in the CDR3. V was pared by 2 bases and J by 5 bases, with 9 bases of the junction left unmatched. CDR1 and CDR2 from the germline V gene are LNHNV and YYDKDF (reference sequence). This CDR3 is CATSRHASGTGDEQYF. CDR3 nucleotides: TGTGCCACCAGCAGACATGCTTCCGGGACAGGGGACGAGCAGTACTTC.

The count of this clone is one. The chain combines TRBV2 with TRBJ2-4; 7 bases match TRBD2. This CDR3 comprises 15 residues. J gave up 5 bases and V 3 bases, and 7 bases lay outside the gene matches. Per germline, CDR1 SNHLY and CDR2 FYNNEI. The DNA for the CDR3 is TGTGCCAGCAGTGACGCTAGCGGAGACCAAAACATTCAGTACTTC. The encoded protein is CASSDASGDQNIQYF.

This clone was seen a handful of times. The genes are TRBV15 and TRBJ2-5; D unresolved. Germline CDR1 is LNHNV and CDR2 is YYDKDF (reference sequence). Trimming pared 3 bases from V and 2 bases from J, leaving 10 bases between. The CDR3 loop spans 14 amino acids. The CDR3, as DNA: TGTGCCACCAGCAGCGAATGGAGTCAAGAGACCCAGTACTTC. Translation: CATSSEWSQETQYF. The variable domain in full, completed from reference TRBV15 and TRBJ2-5, reads DAMVIQNPRYQVTQFGKPVTLSCSQTLNHNVMYWYQQKSSQAPKLLFHYYDKDFNNEADTPDNFQSRRPNTSFCFLDIRSPGLGDTAMYLCATSSEWSQETQYFGPGTRLLVL.